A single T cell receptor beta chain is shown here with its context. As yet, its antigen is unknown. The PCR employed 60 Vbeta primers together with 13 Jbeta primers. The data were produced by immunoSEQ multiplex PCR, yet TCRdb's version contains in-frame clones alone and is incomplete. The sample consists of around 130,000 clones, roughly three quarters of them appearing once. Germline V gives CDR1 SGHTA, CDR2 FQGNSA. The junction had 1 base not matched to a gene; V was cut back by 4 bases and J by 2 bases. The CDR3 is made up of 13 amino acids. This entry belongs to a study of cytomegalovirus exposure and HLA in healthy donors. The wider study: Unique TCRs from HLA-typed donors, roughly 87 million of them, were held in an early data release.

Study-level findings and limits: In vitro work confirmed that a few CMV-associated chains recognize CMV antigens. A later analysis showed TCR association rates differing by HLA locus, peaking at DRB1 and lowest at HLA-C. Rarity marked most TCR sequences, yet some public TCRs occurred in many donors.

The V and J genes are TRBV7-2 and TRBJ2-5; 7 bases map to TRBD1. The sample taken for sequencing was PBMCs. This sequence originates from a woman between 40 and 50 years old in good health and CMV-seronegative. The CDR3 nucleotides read TGTGCCAGCAGCTCGGGACAGCAAGAGACCCAGTACTTC. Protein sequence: CASSSGQQETQYF.